Following are 5 T cell receptor beta chains from one sample sequenced in a study of T cell repertoires in cytomegalovirus infection. For these receptors, no antigen is known. TCRdb re-derived calls from the reads in MiXCR, one entry per CDR3 protein. Among approximately 730,000 distinct CDR3 sequences listed, around 32% were seen once. The sample consisted of cultured PBMCs, taken from culture after CMV antigen stimulation. The source is a human donor in good health (CMV status not recorded). Some clones in this sample may be carry-over from other donors' samples.

The CDR3 region is CASSATPGTVAYNEQFF. CDR3 nucleotide sequence: TGTGCCAGCAGCGCCACCCCCGGGACAGTTGCCTACAATGAGCAGTTCTTC. This chain connects TRBV7-6 to TRBJ2-1; 7 bases line up with TRBD1. The CDR3 has 17 amino acids. Germline V gene sequence: CDR1 SGHVS, CDR2 FNYEAQ. V shed 5 bases and J 2 bases; nucleotides not matched to a gene: 12. The full variable domain, completed using reference TRBV7-6 and TRBJ2-1, is GAGVSQSPRYKVTKRGQDVALRCDPISGHVSLYWYRQALGQGPEFLTYFNYEAQQDKSGLPNDRFSAERPEGSISTLTIQRTEQRDSAMYRCASSATPGTVAYNEQFFGPGTRLTVL.

As DNA, the CDR3 is TGCGCCAGCAGCCCCAGGATAGCCAAAAACATTCAGTACTTC. Its protein product is CASSPRIAKNIQYF. The gene calls are TRBV4-3 and TRBJ2-4, with unresolved D. Germline V CDR1 and CDR2: LGHNA, YSLEER. CDR3 length equals 14 residues. V was trimmed by 4 bases and J by 0 bases, leaving 7 bases between them.

This clonotype was detected only a few times. V and J are TRBV6-5 and TRBJ2-3; possible D gene TRBD2, 5 bases. Germline CDR1 MNHEY, CDR2 SVGAGI. The CDR3 sequence is 14 residues long. V lost 4 bases, J lost 4 bases, and 12 bases lay in between. CDR3 in DNA: TGTGCCAGCAGTTCCGGGATCCCGCCAGATACGCAGTATTTT. It is translated as CASSSGIPPDTQYF.

The chain joins TRBV29-1 to TRBJ1-1, with D unclear. CDR3 length: 13 amino acids. V gave up 7 bases and J gave up 1 base, with 13 bases separating them. Germline values: CDR1 SQVTM, CDR2 ANQGSEA. The CDR3 here is CSAQLRKNTEAFF. The CDR3 bases are TGCAGCGCCCAATTGCGCAAGAACACTGAAGCTTTCTTT.

This clonotype was detected a few times. The chain joins TRBV7-3 to TRBJ2-1; D uncertain. CDR1 and CDR2 (germline): SGHTA, FQGTGA. V was cut by 6 bases and J by 9 bases, with 9 bases left in between. The CDR3 runs to 11 residues. CDR3 loop: CASSYVGEQFF. The CDR3 coding sequence is TGTGCCAGCAGTTATGTGGGTGAGCAGTTCTTC.